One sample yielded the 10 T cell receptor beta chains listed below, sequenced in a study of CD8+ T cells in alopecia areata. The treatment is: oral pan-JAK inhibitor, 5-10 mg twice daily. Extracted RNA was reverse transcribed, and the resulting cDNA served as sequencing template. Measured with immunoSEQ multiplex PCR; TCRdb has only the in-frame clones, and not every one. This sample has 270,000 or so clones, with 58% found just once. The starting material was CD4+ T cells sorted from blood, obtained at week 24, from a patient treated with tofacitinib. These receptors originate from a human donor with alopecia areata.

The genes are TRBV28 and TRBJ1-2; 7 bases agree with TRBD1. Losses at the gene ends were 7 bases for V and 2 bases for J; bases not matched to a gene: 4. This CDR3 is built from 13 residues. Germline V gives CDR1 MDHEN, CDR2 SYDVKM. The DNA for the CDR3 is TGTGCCAGCATCCCGGACAGGAACTATGGCTACACCTTC. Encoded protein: CASIPDRNYGYTF.

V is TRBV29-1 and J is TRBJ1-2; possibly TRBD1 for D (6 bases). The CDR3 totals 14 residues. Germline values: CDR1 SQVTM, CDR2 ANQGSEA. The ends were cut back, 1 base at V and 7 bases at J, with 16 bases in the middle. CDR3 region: CSVEVRGTGSGYTF. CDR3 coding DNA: TGCAGCGTTGAAGTGAGGGGAACAGGGTCTGGCTACACCTTC.

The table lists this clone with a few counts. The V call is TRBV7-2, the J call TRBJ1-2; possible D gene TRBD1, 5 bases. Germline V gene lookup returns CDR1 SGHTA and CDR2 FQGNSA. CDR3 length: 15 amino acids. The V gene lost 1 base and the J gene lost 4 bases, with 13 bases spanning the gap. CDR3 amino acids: CASSLDPMGGYGYTF. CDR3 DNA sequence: TGTGCCAGCAGCTTAGATCCCATGGGGGGCTATGGCTACACCTTC.

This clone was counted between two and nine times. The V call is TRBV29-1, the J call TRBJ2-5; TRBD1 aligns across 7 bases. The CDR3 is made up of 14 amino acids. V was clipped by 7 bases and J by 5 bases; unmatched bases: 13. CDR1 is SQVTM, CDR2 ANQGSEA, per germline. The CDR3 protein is CSAGGGQEVETQYF. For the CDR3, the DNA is TGCAGCGCTGGAGGAGGACAGGAGGTGGAGACCCAGTACTTC.

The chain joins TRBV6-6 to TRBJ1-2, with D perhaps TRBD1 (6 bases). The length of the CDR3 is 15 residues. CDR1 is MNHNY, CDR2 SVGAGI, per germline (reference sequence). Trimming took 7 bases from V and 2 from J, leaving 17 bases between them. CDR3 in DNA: TGTGCCAGCAACCATCCGAGGGGGGCCAACTATGGCTACACCTTC. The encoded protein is CASNHPRGANYGYTF.

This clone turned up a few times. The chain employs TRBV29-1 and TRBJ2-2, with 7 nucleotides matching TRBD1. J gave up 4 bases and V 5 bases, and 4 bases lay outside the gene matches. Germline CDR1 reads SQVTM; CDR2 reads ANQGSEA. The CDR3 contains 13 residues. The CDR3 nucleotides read TGCAGCGTTAACAGGGGTCCCACCGGGGAGCTGTTTTTT. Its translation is CSVNRGPTGELFF.

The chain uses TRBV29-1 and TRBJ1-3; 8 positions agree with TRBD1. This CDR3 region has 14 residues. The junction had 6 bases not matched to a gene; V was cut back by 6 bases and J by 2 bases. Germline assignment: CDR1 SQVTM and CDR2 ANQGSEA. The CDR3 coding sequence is TGCAGCGTGAAAAAGACAGGGGCTGGAAACACCATATATTTT. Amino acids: CSVKKTGAGNTIYF.

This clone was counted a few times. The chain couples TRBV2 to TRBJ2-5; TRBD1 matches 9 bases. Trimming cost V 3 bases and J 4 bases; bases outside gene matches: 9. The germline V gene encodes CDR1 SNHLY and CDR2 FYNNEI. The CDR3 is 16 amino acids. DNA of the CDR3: TGTGCCAGCAGTGAGTGGTTATACAGGGGGCGAGAGACCCAGTACTTC. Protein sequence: CASSEWLYRGRETQYF.

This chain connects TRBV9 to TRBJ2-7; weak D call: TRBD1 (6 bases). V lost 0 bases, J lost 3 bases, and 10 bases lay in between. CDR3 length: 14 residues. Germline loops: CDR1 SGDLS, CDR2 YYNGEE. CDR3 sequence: CASSVGQVDYEQYF. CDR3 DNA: TGTGCCAGCAGCGTAGGACAGGTCGACTACGAGCAGTACTTC.

In nucleotides, the CDR3 is TGTGCCAGCAGTGGGGGGCACACCGGGGAGCTGTTTTTT. It translates to CASSGGHTGELFF. The genes are TRBV28 and TRBJ2-2, with D perhaps given as TRBD1 or TRBD2 (6 bases each). The CDR3 extends over 13 amino acids. CDR1 MDHEN and CDR2 SYDVKM come from the germline V gene. Trimming stripped 5 bases from V and 3 bases from J, with 7 bases between.